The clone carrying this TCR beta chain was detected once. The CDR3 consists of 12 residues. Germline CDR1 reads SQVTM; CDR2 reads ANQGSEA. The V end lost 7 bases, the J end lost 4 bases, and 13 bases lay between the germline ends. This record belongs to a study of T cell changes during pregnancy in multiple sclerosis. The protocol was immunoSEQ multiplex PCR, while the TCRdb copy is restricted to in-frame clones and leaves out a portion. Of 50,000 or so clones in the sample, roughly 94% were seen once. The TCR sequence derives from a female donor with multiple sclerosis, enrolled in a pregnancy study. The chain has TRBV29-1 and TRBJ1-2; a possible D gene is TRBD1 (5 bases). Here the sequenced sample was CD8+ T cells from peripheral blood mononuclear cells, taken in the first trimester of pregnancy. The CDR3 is CSASGGTYGYTF. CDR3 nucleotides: TGCAGCGCCTCGGGGGGGACCTATGGCTACACCTTC.